Described below is a single TCR beta chain sequence and its context. The sample is drawn from a study of regulatory T cells in long-lasting Graves disease. CDR3-region Arm-PCR and iRepertoire HTBI primers produced the TCR beta libraries. From the multiplex PCR reads, TCRdb called clonotypes with MiXCR, one entry per CDR3 protein. Here the sample spans about 470,000 distinct CDR3 sequences, roughly 21% being singletons. Regarding time point: persistent/refractory GD, antithyroid drugs over 5 years with positive TRAb. PBMC RNA served as the TCR library source. This clonotype was obtained from a female donor with Graves disease. The starting material was peripheral blood mononuclear cells (PBMCs), obtained when the disease was refractory, from a patient treated with antithyroid drugs.

The CDR3 is CASSISPGTDEQFF. The CDR3 DNA follows: TGTGCCAGCAGTATTAGTCCTGGTACCGATGAGCAGTTCTTC. The chain couples TRBV28 to TRBJ2-1; D is ambiguous. V was pared by 5 bases and J by 8 bases, with 16 bases between. CDR1 and CDR2 (germline): MDHEN, SYDVKM. The CDR3 covers 14 residues.